A single sample gave rise to the 26 T cell receptor beta chains below, sequenced in a study of T cells of healthy individuals. One entry per CDR3 protein results from TCRdb running MiXCR on the 5' RACE reads. This table holds about 57,000 distinct CDR3 sequences, 15% to 20% found once. Receptors were obtained from a human donor in good health.

V gene TRBV20-1 combines with J gene TRBJ1-2; 8 bases are a match to TRBD1. CDR1 is DFQATT and CDR2 is SNEGSKA in the germline V gene (reference sequence). V shed 4 bases and J 10 bases; nucleotides not matched to a gene: 11. This CDR3 is 13 amino acids long. CDR3 DNA: TGCAGTGCTACTAAGGACAGGGCCGCTGACTACACCTTC. This encodes CSATKDRAADYTF.

This chain links TRBV20-1 with TRBJ2-1, with 10 bases lining up with TRBD2. This CDR3 is built from 16 residues. Germline CDR1 DFQATT, CDR2 SNEGSKA (reference sequence). V shed 0 bases, J shed 7 bases, and the junction held 9 bases outside the gene matches. The CDR3 DNA sequence: TGCAGTGCTAGAGATCTGGTAGCGGGGGGAGGGAATGAGCAGTTCTTC. Protein product: CSARDLVAGGGNEQFF.

As concerns this clonotype: The junction departs from germline at one end; a sequencing error may be responsible. The chain couples TRBV6-2 or TRBV6-3 to TRBJ2-3; D could derive from TRBD1 or TRBD2 (5 bases each). Germline-derived CDR1 and CDR2 are MNHEY and SVGEGT. This CDR3 spans 17 amino acids. The CDR3 DNA is TGTGCCAGCAGCTACTTTCCGGGACCGATTAGCACAGATACGCAGTATTTT. It translates to CASSYFPGPISTDTQYF.

The table lists this clonotype with a few counts. The genes are TRBV11-2 and TRBJ2-7, with TRBD2 as a possible D gene (6 bases). Trimming removed 3 bases from V and 0 bases from J, with 12 bases in between. This CDR3 is built from 15 residues. Per germline, CDR1 SGHAT and CDR2 FQNNGV. Here the CDR3 reads CASSFYEGLSYEQYF. As DNA, the CDR3 is TGTGCCAGCAGCTTTTATGAGGGACTCTCCTACGAGCAGTACTTC.

The sample holds many counts of this clonotype. This chain links TRBV28 with TRBJ1-1, with D unresolved. The CDR3 extends over 11 amino acids. Trimming removed 6 bases at V and 11 bases at J, with 13 bases between. Per the germline V gene, CDR1 is MDHEN and CDR2 is SYDVKM. CDR3 nucleotides: TGTGCCAGCAGGATCGGGCTCGGGGCTTTCTTT. Translation: CASRIGLGAFF.

This clonotype was seen ten or more times. This rearrangement joins TRBV15 to TRBJ1-2; D ambiguous. The ends were cut back, 4 bases at V and 3 bases at J, with 3 bases in the middle. CDR1 is LNHNV, CDR2 YYDKDF, per germline (reference sequence). CDR3 length: 11 amino acids. The CDR3 loop is CATSKDYGYTF. CDR3 in DNA: TGTGCCACCAGCAAGGACTATGGCTACACCTTC.

This chain connects TRBV20-1 to TRBJ2-1; D may be TRBD1 or TRBD2 (6 bases each). The germline V and J ends were trimmed by 1 base and 2 bases, with 9 bases remaining between them. This CDR3 is built from 14 residues. Germline V gene sequence: CDR1 DFQATT, CDR2 SNEGSKA (reference sequence). CDR3 in amino acids: CSARGGGPYNEQFF. CDR3 bases: TGCAGTGCTAGAGGAGGGGGGCCCTACAATGAGCAGTTCTTC.

This sequence joins TRBV4-1 and TRBJ2-7; 8 positions match TRBD1. Per germline, CDR1 MGHRA and CDR2 YSYEKL. V was pared by 0 bases and J by 2 bases, with 6 bases of the junction left unmatched. The CDR3 is 16 residues long. The DNA for the CDR3 is TGCGCCAGCAGCCAAGATCCGGGACAGGTTGCCTACGAGCAGTACTTC. Residues: CASSQDPGQVAYEQYF.

The chain uses TRBV7-9 and TRBJ1-1; no clear D gene. The CDR3 is 15 amino acids. Per germline, CDR1 SEHNR and CDR2 FQNEAQ (reference sequence). V was shortened by 2 bases and J by 1 base, with 11 bases between the two germline ends. CDR3 coding DNA: TGTGCCAGCAGCTTATCCTTAGAGCAGAACACTGAAGCTTTCTTT. Translating gives CASSLSLEQNTEAFF.

The chain links TRBV29-1 to TRBJ2-1, with 8 positions matching TRBD2. The V gene's germline CDR1 is SQVTM and CDR2 ANQGSEA. This CDR3 is 15 amino acids long. V was pared by 1 base and J by 2 bases, with 4 bases of the junction left unmatched. Here the CDR3 DNA reads TGCAGCGTTGAAGGGTGGCGGGGGGCCTACAATGAGCAGTTCTTC. As protein: CSVEGWRGAYNEQFF.

Comments on this clonotype: This sequence may be a read error, since a much larger clone differs from it by one base. The gene calls are TRBV7-8 and TRBJ1-5, with D perhaps matching TRBD1 (5 bases). Germline V lookup: CDR1 SGHVS, CDR2 FQNEAQ. The CDR3 is made up of 13 amino acids. The CDR3 loop is CVSSPSRDQPQHF. In DNA form, the CDR3 reads TGTGTCAGCAGTCCAAGCAGGGATCAGCCCCAGCATTTT.

The V call is TRBV6-2 or TRBV6-3, the J call TRBJ2-1; 8 bases are a match to TRBD2. CDR1 is MNHEY and CDR2 is SVGEGT in the germline V gene. The CDR3 spans 14 residues. Germline trimming cut 5 bases from V and 6 bases from J; bases unmatched to any gene: 6. This chain's CDR3 is CASSRLASGNEQFF. Here the CDR3 DNA reads TGTGCCAGCAGTCGACTAGCGTCTGGCAATGAGCAGTTCTTC.

This clonotype was observed at least ten times. This chain uses TRBV20-1 with TRBJ2-7; D gene uncertain. The ends were cut back, 7 bases at V and 5 bases at J, with 9 bases in the middle. CDR1 DFQATT and CDR2 SNEGSKA come from the germline V gene (reference sequence). The CDR3 is 10 residues long. CDR3 loop: CSVGWDEQYF. CDR3 DNA sequence: TGCAGTGTCGGATGGGACGAGCAGTACTTC.

This clonotype has a count of ten or more. The gene calls are TRBV27 and TRBJ2-1; D may be TRBD1 (7 bases). The CDR3 consists of 14 residues. The V gene's germline CDR1 is MNHEY and CDR2 SMNVEV (reference sequence). V shed 7 bases and J shed 3 bases, with 13 bases lying between them. CDR3 residues: CASTQGGSYNEQFF. The CDR3 DNA sequence: TGTGCCAGCACCCAGGGGGGTAGCTACAATGAGCAGTTCTTC.

This clonotype was counted many times. This sequence joins TRBV27 and TRBJ2-7; possible D gene TRBD2, 5 bases. The CDR3 consists of 15 residues. Germline lookup yields CDR1 MNHEY and CDR2 SMNVEV (reference sequence). Trimming left V 5 bases short and J 1 base short, with 15 bases between. CDR3 DNA sequence: TGTGCCAGCAGTCAGCTCTCTGCGGGTTCCTACGAGCAGTACTTC. Translation: CASSQLSAGSYEQYF.

This clonotype was counted at least ten times. The rearrangement uses TRBV19 and TRBJ1-5; D not certain. V lost 5 bases and J lost 1, with 9 bases in between. CDR3 size: 14 residues. CDR1 is LNHDA, CDR2 SQIVND, per germline (reference sequence). CDR3 sequence: CASSSWQSNQPQHF. CDR3 nucleotide sequence: TGTGCCAGTAGTTCGTGGCAGAGCAATCAGCCCCAGCATTTT.

This chain links TRBV7-9 with TRBJ2-5; D not resolved. Germline values: CDR1 SEHNR, CDR2 FQNEAQ (reference sequence). Trimming left V 1 base short and J 4 bases short, with 13 bases between. The CDR3 is 15 residues long. This CDR3 is CASSLGAPPGETQYF. DNA of the CDR3: TGTGCCAGCAGCTTAGGGGCCCCTCCAGGAGAGACCCAGTACTTC.

In this sample, this clonotype turned up a few times. The rearrangement uses TRBV15 and TRBJ2-7, with 14 bases matching TRBD2. The length of the CDR3 is 17 residues. V was clipped by 4 bases and J by 3 bases; unmatched bases: 8. Germline lookup yields CDR1 LNHNV and CDR2 YYDKDF (reference sequence). CDR3 amino acids: CATSKGRLAGGYYEQYF. DNA for the CDR3: TGTGCCACCAGCAAGGGGCGACTAGCGGGGGGGTACTACGAGCAGTACTTC.

This clonotype was seen a few times. CDR3 coding DNA: TGTGCCAGCAGCTCGCAGGGGCAAAGCAATCAGCCCCAGCATTTT. Translating gives CASSSQGQSNQPQHF. The chain links TRBV5-4 to TRBJ1-5, with D possibly being TRBD1 (6 bases). The CDR3 extends over 15 amino acids. With 3 bases removed from V and 1 base from J, the gap between germline ends came to 11 bases. CDR1 and CDR2 from the germline V gene are SGHNT and YYREEE (reference sequence).

Many counts were recorded for this clonotype. V is TRBV6-5 and J is TRBJ2-5; D is ambiguous. From germline, CDR1 is MNHEY and CDR2 SVGAGI. V lost 2 bases, J lost 4 bases, and 17 bases lay in between. The CDR3 has 16 residues. The CDR3 nucleotides read TGTGCCAGCAGTTACCAGGACGGGCGACGCGGAGAGACCCAGTACTTC. Translation gives CASSYQDGRRGETQYF.

This clonotype came up a few times. The chain uses TRBV6-5 and TRBJ1-2, with D perhaps matching TRBD1 (5 bases). The CDR3 contains 15 residues. With 4 bases removed from V and 1 base from J, the gap between germline ends came to 13 bases. Germline V lookup: CDR1 MNHEY, CDR2 SVGAGI. CDR3 DNA: TGTGCCAGCAGTTTCAACATAGACAGTAACTATGGCTACACCTTC. It is translated as CASSFNIDSNYGYTF.

V and J are TRBV9 and TRBJ2-1; TRBD2 might be the D (6 bases). Germline V gene lookup returns CDR1 SGDLS and CDR2 YYNGEE. This CDR3 is 15 amino acids long. V lost 0 bases, J lost 7 bases, and 14 bases lay in between. The CDR3 bases are TGTGCCAGCAGCGTAGCGTCGTGGGGGGTGAATGAGCAGTTCTTC. It codes for CASSVASWGVNEQFF.

This clonotype was counted a few times. V usage is TRBV21-1 and J usage is TRBJ1-5; the table assigns TRBD1, which was not confirmed against the DNA. TRBV21-1 is a pseudogene segment. The CDR3 is made up of 20 amino acids. The CDR3 DNA reads TGTGCCAGCAGCAAAGCGCTTTCGGGACAGAGACTGTATAGCAATCAGCCCCAGCATTTT. This codes for CASSKALSGQRLYSNQPQHF.

In this sample, this clonotype turned up a few times. V gene TRBV7-6 combines with J gene TRBJ2-2; 9 bases fit TRBD2. This CDR3 contains 16 residues. V was pared by 1 base and J by 7 bases, with 7 bases of the junction left unmatched. Germline-derived CDR1 and CDR2 are SGHVS and FNYEAQ. This chain's CDR3 is CASSLVREGRGGELFF. The CDR3, as DNA: TGTGCCAGCAGCTTAGTGCGGGAGGGCCGAGGCGGGGAGCTGTTTTTT.

The CDR3 region is CASSRRDRGLNEQFF. For the CDR3, the DNA is TGCGCCAGCAGCCGCCGGGACAGGGGGTTGAATGAGCAGTTCTTC. The rearrangement joins TRBV4-1 to TRBJ2-1; 11 nucleotides align to TRBD1. The CDR3 runs to 15 residues. Germline V gene lookup returns CDR1 MGHRA and CDR2 YSYEKL. V dropped 4 bases and J dropped 7; count of bases not matched to a gene: 6.

This clonotype was counted ten times or more. J is TRBJ2-5 and V is TRBV29-1, with D perhaps matching TRBD1 (6 bases). CDR3 length: 12 amino acids. CDR1 SQVTM and CDR2 ANQGSEA come from the germline V gene. Trimming took 5 bases from V and 1 from J, leaving 8 bases between them. CDR3 region: CSVIRGQETQYF. CDR3 in DNA: TGCAGCGTTATCAGGGGCCAAGAGACCCAGTACTTC. Variable domain in full (rest from reference TRBV29-1 and TRBJ2-5): SAVISQKPSRDICQRGTSLTIQCQVDSQVTMMFWYRQQPGQSLTLIATANQGSEATYESGFVIDKFPISRPNLTFSTLTVSNMSPEDSSIYLCSVIRGQETQYFGPGTRLLVL.